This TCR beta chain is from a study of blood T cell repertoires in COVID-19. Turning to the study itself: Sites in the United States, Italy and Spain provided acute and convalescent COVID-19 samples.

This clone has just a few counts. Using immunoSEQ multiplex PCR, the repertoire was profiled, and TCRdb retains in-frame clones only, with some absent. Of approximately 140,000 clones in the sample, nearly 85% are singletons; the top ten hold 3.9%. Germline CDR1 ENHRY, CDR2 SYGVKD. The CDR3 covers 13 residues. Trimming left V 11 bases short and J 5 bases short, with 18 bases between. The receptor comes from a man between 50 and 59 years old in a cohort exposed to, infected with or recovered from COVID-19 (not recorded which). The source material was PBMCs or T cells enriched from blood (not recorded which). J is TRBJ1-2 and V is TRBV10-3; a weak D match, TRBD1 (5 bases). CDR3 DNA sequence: TGTGCCTCGAACGCAGGGTCGGGTTATGGCTACACCTTC. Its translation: CASNAGSGYGYTF.